These 5 T cell receptor beta chains originate from one sample sequenced in a study of T cell changes during pregnancy in multiple sclerosis. The table came from immunoSEQ multiplex PCR; TCRdb's copy has only in-frame clones and leaves some out. The table records about 36,000 clones, over 75% of them present only once. Sequences were derived from CD8+ T cells from peripheral blood mononuclear cells, sampled in the third trimester of pregnancy. Receptors were obtained from a female donor with multiple sclerosis, enrolled in a pregnancy study.

The gene calls are TRBV29-1 and TRBJ2-1, with 8 nucleotides matching TRBD1. Looked up from germline, CDR1 is SQVTM and CDR2 is ANQGSEA. The V segment lost 5 bases and the J segment 6 bases; nucleotides outside the gene matches: 3. The CDR3 extends over 12 amino acids. CDR3 DNA sequence: TGCAGCGTTCATCAGGGGGCCAATGAGCAGTTCTTC. This sequence encodes CSVHQGANEQFF.

The V and J genes are TRBV5-5 and TRBJ2-5, with TRBD2 matching 11 bases. The V segment lost 5 bases and the J segment 5 bases; nucleotides outside the gene matches: 8. The CDR3 is 15 amino acids. CDR1 and CDR2 (germline): SGHKS, YYEKEE (reference sequence). The CDR3 region is CASSSGGAVIETQYF. The CDR3 DNA reads TGTGCCAGCAGTAGCGGGGGGGCCGTAATTGAGACCCAGTACTTC.

The count of this clone is one. This chain joins TRBV5-1 and TRBJ2-2; the match to TRBD2 covers 13 bases. Unmatched junction bases numbered 4, after V lost 5 bases and J lost 0 bases. The CDR3 totals 17 residues. Germline assignment: CDR1 SGHRS and CDR2 YFSETQ. The CDR3 DNA reads TGCGCCAGCAGGGGGACTAGCGGGAATACGAACACCGGGGAGCTGTTTTTT. Translated, it gives CASRGTSGNTNTGELFF.

This chain connects TRBV6-5 to TRBJ2-3, with TRBD2 matching over 11 bases. The CDR3 covers 15 residues. V shed 6 bases, J shed 5 bases, and the junction held 7 bases outside the gene matches. Germline CDR1 and CDR2: MNHEY and SVGAGI. The CDR3 spells CASRALAGGQDTQYF. The CDR3 nucleotides are TGTGCCAGCAGGGCCTTAGCGGGAGGGCAAGATACGCAGTATTTT.

This rearrangement joins TRBV7-7 to TRBJ1-3; weak D call: TRBD1 (5 bases). Germline-derived CDR1 and CDR2 are SSHAT and FNYEAQ (reference sequence). The CDR3 runs to 15 residues. Trimming left V 5 bases short and J 0 bases short, with 11 bases between. In DNA form, the CDR3 reads TGTGCCAGCAGCCCCGACAGCAGCTCTGGAAACACCATATATTTT. Amino acids: CASSPDSSSGNTIYF. Using reference TRBV7-7 and TRBJ1-3 for the parts outside the CDR3, the full variable domain is GAGVSQSPRYKVTKRGQDVTLRCDPISSHATLYWYQQALGQGPEFLTYFNYEAQPDKSGLPSDRFSAERPEGSISTLTIQRTEQRDSAMYRCASSPDSSSGNTIYFGEGSWLTVV.